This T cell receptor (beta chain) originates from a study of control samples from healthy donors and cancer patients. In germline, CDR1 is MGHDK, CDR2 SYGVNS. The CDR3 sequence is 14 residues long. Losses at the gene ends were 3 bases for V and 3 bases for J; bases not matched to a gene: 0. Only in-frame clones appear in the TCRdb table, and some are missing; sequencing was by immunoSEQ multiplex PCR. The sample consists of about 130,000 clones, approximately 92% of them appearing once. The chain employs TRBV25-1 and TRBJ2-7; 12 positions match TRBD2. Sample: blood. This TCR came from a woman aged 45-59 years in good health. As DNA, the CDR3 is TGTGCCAGCAGTGAGACTAGCGGGAGCTACGAGCAGTACTTC. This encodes CASSETSGSYEQYF.